This T cell receptor beta chain was recovered during a study of T cell responses to AZD1222 COVID-19 vaccine. Study results and limitations: White British people made up most donors, females outnumbered males, and clonal diversity was possibly underestimated. Among AZD1222 vaccinees, only six or seven were seropositive at baseline.

Sequencing used immunoSEQ multiplex PCR; TCRdb keeps in-frame clones, though not all of them. The data contain roughly 100,000 clones, 80% to 90% of them singletons. Worth noting for this clone: The antigen remains undetermined.

Here the sequenced sample was peripheral blood, taken on day 0 of AZD1222 vaccination. The sequence was obtained from an adult in good health.

CDR3 residues: CASRTGGADTIYF. The CDR3 DNA is TGTGCCAGCAGAACAGGGGGCGCAGACACCATATATTTT. The chain uses TRBV12-3 or TRBV12-4 and TRBJ1-3, with 9 bases that match TRBD1. The CDR3 totals 13 residues. The J segment lost 8 bases and the V segment lost 6 bases, leaving 5 bases of the junction unmatched.